This T cell receptor (beta chain) was profiled in a study of human T cells and chemical hapten exposure. This sample's time point: pre-sensitization, week 0. Treatment here: therapeutic diphenylcyclopropenone sensitization with weekly scalp DPC. The donor pool consisted of alopecia patients aged 18 to 70 years, considered suitable for DPC. From the RACE reads, TCRdb called clonotypes with MiXCR, one entry per CDR3 protein. The data hold some 360,000 distinct CDR3 sequences, with around 5.5% observed a single time. Study outcomes and limitations: The study found that DPC sensitization did not change TCRs above 1 in 1000 frequency.

A few counts support this clonotype. Antigen specificity is unknown. This CDR3 is 14 amino acids long. V was shortened by 3 bases and J by 5 bases, with 13 bases between the two germline ends. Germline V lookup: CDR1 MNHEY, CDR2 SMNVEV (reference sequence). The sequence was obtained from a woman in her forties or fifties with alopecia areata. Some clones in this sample may be carry-over from other donors' samples. This specimen consisted of whole blood, obtained in connection with sensitization to the hapten diphenylcyclopropenone (DPC). The chain carries TRBV27 and TRBJ2-5; D is uncertain. CDR3 DNA sequence: TGTGCCAGCAGTTTTTCCCGAGGCTCGGAGACCCAGTACTTC. It yields the protein CASSFSRGSETQYF.